This entry is about one T cell receptor (beta chain). V lost 6 bases and J 7 bases, leaving 19 bases between the germline ends. The CDR3 is 14 residues long. The V gene's germline CDR1 is SEHNR and CDR2 FQNEAQ (reference sequence). The source of the sample is a study of blood T cell repertoires in COVID-19. About the study: Acute and convalescent COVID-19 samples came from the United States, Italy and Spain. Sources were T cells, B-cell-depleted T cells, or PBMCs; the material itself was cDNA or gDNA.

Authors' methods: The assay estimated nucleated cells by amplifying reference gene primers. Using immunoSEQ multiplex PCR, the repertoire was profiled, and TCRdb retains in-frame clones only, with some absent. V and J calls and clone size are those listed in that table; D and trimming were worked out from the DNA. This sample carries 75,000 to 85,000 clones, about four fifths of them seen once, and the ten largest clones take 7% to 9.5%. The material sequenced was peripheral blood. The chain uses TRBV7-9 and TRBJ2-7; D is possibly TRBD2 (7 bases). This TCR was sampled from a human donor in a cohort sampled during active COVID-19. DNA for the CDR3: TGTGCCAGCAGTCAATCGGGGGGCCACGAGGAGCAGTACTTC. The encoded protein is CASSQSGGHEEQYF.